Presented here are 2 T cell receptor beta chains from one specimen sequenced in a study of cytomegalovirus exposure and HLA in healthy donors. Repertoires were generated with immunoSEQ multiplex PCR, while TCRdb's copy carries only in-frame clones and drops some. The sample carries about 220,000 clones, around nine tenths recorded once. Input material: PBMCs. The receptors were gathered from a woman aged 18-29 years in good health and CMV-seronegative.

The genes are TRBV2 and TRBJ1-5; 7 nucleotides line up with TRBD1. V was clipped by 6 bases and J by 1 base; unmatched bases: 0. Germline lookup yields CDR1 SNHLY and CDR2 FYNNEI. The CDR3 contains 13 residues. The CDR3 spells CASRDRSNQPQHF. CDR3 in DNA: TGTGCCAGCAGGGACAGGAGCAATCAGCCCCAGCATTTT.

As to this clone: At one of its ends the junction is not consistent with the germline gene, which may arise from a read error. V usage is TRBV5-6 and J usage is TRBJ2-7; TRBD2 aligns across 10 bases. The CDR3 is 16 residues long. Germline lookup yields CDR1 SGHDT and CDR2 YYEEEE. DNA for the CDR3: TGTGCCGGCAGCTTTGGACCAGCGGGAGGGGCCTACGAGCAGTACTTC. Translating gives CAGSFGPAGGAYEQYF.